The rows below give T cell receptor beta chains drawn from one sample of a study of control samples from healthy donors and cancer patients. Data came from immunoSEQ multiplex PCR; TCRdb stores just in-frame clones and leaves some out. The sample lists roughly 180,000 clones, around 92% occurring once. Material: blood. Receptors were obtained from a woman aged 40 to 49 in good health. Each CDR3 is given with its conserved first and last residue. D genes are given only for firm matches. Only some rows state a clone size, as once, few, many or a class for expanded clones.

NA,TRBV18,NA,TRBJ1-3,CASYERGAVRDTIYF,TGTGCCAGCTATGAAAGAGGGGCGGTACGCGACACCATATATTTT
TRBD2,TRBV7-6,NA,TRBJ2-5,CASSFLAGEETQYF,TGTGCCAGCAGCTTCCTAGCGGGGGAGGAGACCCAGTACTTC
NA,TRBV4-1,once,TRBJ1-5,CASSQDLGGAGQPQHF,TGCGCCAGCAGCCAAGATCTGGGGGGGGCCGGTCAGCCCCAGCATTTT
NA,TRBV11-2,NA,TRBJ1-1,CASSLDHGGQAFF,TGTGCCAGCAGCTTAGATCACGGTGGCCAAGCTTTCTTT
NA,TRBV5-1,NA,TRBJ1-1,CASSPGQLKNTEAFF,TGCGCCAGCAGCCCAGGACAACTGAAGAACACTGAAGCTTTCTTT
NA,TRBV11-2,NA,TRBJ2-1,CASRRTLNEQFF,TGTGCCAGCAGGAGGACGCTCAATGAGCAGTTCTTC
NA,TRBV2,once,TRBJ1-4,CASSSDEDLTGDNEKLFF,TGTGCCAGCAGTTCAGACGAAGACTTGACAGGCGACAATGAAAAACTGTTTTTT
NA,TRBV15,NA,TRBJ1-2,CATSRVLYSAGGYTF,TGTGCCACCAGCAGAGTCCTTTATTCGGCGGGTGGCTACACCTTC
TRBD2,TRBV28,NA,TRBJ2-7,CASSFTGGANEQYF,TGTGCCAGCAGTTTTACCGGGGGGGCGAACGAGCAGTACTTC
NA,TRBV5-4,many,TRBJ2-2,CASSQPGPTDTGELFF,TGTGCCAGCAGCCAGCCCGGGCCGACGGACACCGGGGAGCTGTTTTTT
NA,TRBV6-6,NA,TRBJ2-1,CASSRRTISSYNEQFF,TGTGCCAGCAGCCGGAGGACCATTAGCTCCTACAATGAGCAGTTCTTC
NA,TRBV7-6,NA,TRBJ2-6,CASSLPHPSGANVLTF,TGTGCCAGCAGCTTACCCCACCCCTCTGGGGCCAACGTCCTGACTTTC
TRBD1,TRBV6-5,NA,TRBJ2-2,CASMAGQGSTGELFF,TGTGCCAGCATGGCGGGACAGGGGTCCACCGGGGAGCTGTTTTTT
NA,TRBV5-1,NA,TRBJ2-7,CASSSGTLFSYEQYF,TGCGCCAGCAGCTCCGGGACACTCTTCTCCTACGAGCAGTACTTC
TRBD2,TRBV6-5,NA,TRBJ2-1,CASSYFGLAGREQFF,TGTGCCAGCAGTTACTTTGGACTAGCGGGACGTGAGCAGTTCTTC
TRBD1,TRBV5-6,NA,TRBJ1-4,CASSTGGGLIEKLFF,TGTGCCAGCAGTACAGGGGGCGGCTTAATTGAAAAACTGTTTTTT
TRBD1,TRBV2,NA,TRBJ1-6,CARQGGTYNSPLHF,TGTGCCAGGCAGGGGGGGACCTATAATTCACCCCTCCACTTT
NA,TRBV15,NA,TRBJ1-6,CATGRREGSPLHF,TGTGCCACCGGGAGGAGGGAAGGGTCACCCCTCCACTTT
NA,TRBV7-9,once,TRBJ1-6,CASSPGGQHQGSPLHF,TGTGCCAGCAGCCCCGGCGGACAGCACCAAGGGTCACCCCTCCACTTT
NA,TRBV4-1,NA,TRBJ1-1,CASSQTTTVRVDTEAFF,TGCGCCAGCAGCCAGACGACGACAGTACGGGTCGACACTGAAGCTTTCTTT
NA,TRBV7-8,NA,TRBJ1-1,CASSSRGQSTEAFF,TGTGCCAGCAGCTCTCGGGGTCAGAGCACTGAAGCTTTCTTT
NA,TRBV28,NA,TRBJ2-5,CASSFRGVTQYF,TGTGCCAGCAGTTTCCGAGGGGTGACCCAGTACTTC
NA,TRBV7-9,NA,TRBJ1-2,CASSPGFEWEAAYGYTF,TGTGCCAGCAGCCCGGGGTTCGAGTGGGAGGCCGCCTATGGCTACACCTTC
NA,TRBV7-9,NA,TRBJ1-6,CASSSELGTFYNSPLHF,TGTGCCAGCAGTTCGGAACTCGGGACTTTTTATAATTCACCCCTCCACTTT
NA,TRBV5-1,NA,TRBJ1-1,CASSLDGTGTEAFF,TGCGCCAGCAGCTTGGACGGTACGGGAACTGAAGCTTTCTTT
NA,TRBV29-1,NA,TRBJ1-2,CSTLSRVLRAENYGYTF,TGCAGCACCCTCTCTCGGGTTCTTAGAGCGGAGAACTATGGCTACACCTTC
NA,TRBV6-6,NA,TRBJ1-4,CASSLSGFGATNEKLFF,TGTGCCAGCAGTCTCTCAGGGTTTGGGGCAACTAATGAAAAACTGTTTTTT
TRBD2,TRBV27,NA,TRBJ2-3,CASSLELAGATDTQYF,TGTGCCAGCAGCTTAGAACTAGCGGGGGCCACAGATACGCAGTATTTT
NA,TRBV19,NA,TRBJ2-1,CASTLGPSPDEQFF,TGTGCCAGTACCCTGGGACCCTCCCCGGATGAGCAGTTCTTC
NA,TRBV2,NA,TRBJ1-1,CASCRDSLTEAFF,TGTGCCAGCTGCCGGGACTCCCTCACTGAAGCTTTCTTT
NA,TRBV11-2,NA,TRBJ1-4,CASSRSPTGSNEKLFF,TGTGCCAGCAGCCGAAGCCCTACAGGGTCTAACGAAAAACTGTTTTTT
TRBD1,TRBV7-8,NA,TRBJ1-3,CASSVDRGLNTIYF,TGTGCCAGCAGCGTGGACAGGGGACTAAACACCATATATTTT
NA,TRBV27,NA,TRBJ2-6,CASREDPLAGANVLTF,TGTGCCAGCAGAGAGGACCCTTTGGCTGGGGCCAACGTCCTGACTTTC
TRBD1,TRBV10-1,many,TRBJ2-1,CASSGDRDRGWDEQFF,TGCGCCAGCAGTGGCGACCGGGACAGGGGGTGGGATGAGCAGTTCTTC
TRBD2,TRBV27,NA,TRBJ2-1,CASRLAGTYNEQFF,TGTGCCAGCCGGCTAGCGGGGACATACAATGAGCAGTTCTTC
TRBD2,TRBV5-1,NA,TRBJ2-3,CASSWEAGGHGDTQYF,TGCGCCAGCAGCTGGGAAGCGGGGGGCCACGGAGATACGCAGTATTTT
TRBD1,TRBV6-5,NA,TRBJ2-7,CASSYSGQGPYEQYF,TGTGCCAGCAGTTATAGCGGACAGGGACCCTACGAGCAGTACTTC
NA,TRBV5-1,NA,TRBJ2-1,CASSLEVSSYNEQFF,TGCGCCAGCAGCTTGGAAGTCAGCTCCTACAATGAGCAGTTCTTC
TRBD1,TRBV5-1,NA,TRBJ1-1,CASSGQGEIMNTEAFF,TGCGCCAGTTCGGGGCAGGGGGAGATCATGAACACTGAAGCTTTCTTT
NA,TRBV13,NA,TRBJ1-1,CASSLGVRVGTEAFF,TGTGCCAGCAGCTTAGGGGTCCGAGTTGGGACTGAAGCTTTCTTT
TRBD1,TRBV18,NA,TRBJ1-1,CASSPTTGETEAFF,TGTGCCAGCTCACCGACGACAGGGGAGACTGAAGCTTTCTTT
NA,TRBV7-6,NA,TRBJ2-3,CASSNRTGLAWDTQYF,TGTGCCAGCAGCAATAGAACGGGGCTAGCTTGGGATACGCAGTATTTT
NA,TRBV2,NA,TRBJ2-5,CASSYPPQETQYF,TGTGCCAGTTCCTACCCGCCCCAAGAGACCCAGTACTTC
NA,TRBV5-4,NA,TRBJ1-4,CASSLVGPTNEKLFF,TGTGCCAGCAGCTTGGTGGGGCCAACTAATGAAAAACTGTTTTTT
NA,TRBV6-2/TRBV6-3,NA,TRBJ1-1,CASSYSQSNEAFF,TGTGCCAGCAGTTACTCTCAATCCAATGAAGCTTTCTTT